This T cell receptor beta chain was profiled in a study of blood T cell repertoires in COVID-19 (dated by TCRdb to 2019 to 2021). For context, the study as a whole: Collaborator samples came from the United States, Italy and Spain and covered acute and convalescent phases of COVID-19. Sample metadata almost always included a de-identified subject ID, COVID-19 status, age in years and sex. Where HLA class I and class II types were available, the types were taken from metadata supplied by the sample provider, not from assay-based typing. Subjects who had been exposed to COVID-19, were actively infected with it, or had recovered from it provided the deeply sampled blood TCRbeta repertoires that made up the dataset. The material from the prospective study consisted of cDNA or gDNA derived from T cells, B-cell-depleted T cells, or PBMCs. A freely available public database, intended as a resource for researchers studying the immune response to SARS-CoV-2, is where the repertoires were released. The samples were drawn from the first 160 participants of the ongoing ImmuneRACE study and from 950 to 1,500 subjects provided by 6 global collaborators.

Notes on this clone: Its antigen has not been determined. Base-call qualities are not available, and no considerably larger clone is one nucleotide away.

TCRbeta CDR3 regions were amplified from genomic DNA using the immunoSEQ Assay, a bias-controlled multiplex PCR. The authors' pipeline ran thus. The number of nucleated cells in each sample was estimated by amplification of reference gene primers within the assay. To quantify the absolute abundance of each unique TCRbeta CDR3 rearrangement, sequence reads were collapsed and filtered. For each sample, productive Simpson clonality was calculated as the square root of Simpson's diversity index over productive rearrangements. TCRdb re-hosts the immuneACCESS table, in-frame sequences only. Its copies lack some clones; in the studies checked, an unresolved V gene accounts for under half of them, and the cause for the rest is not known. The DNA gave D and trimming, while V, J and clone size come from that table. The sample table lists 150,000 to 200,000 clones, about 79% of them with a count of one. Less than 30% of the sample goes to the ten largest clones.

Results the study describes overall, beyond this receptor: The amount of clinical and demographic metadata varied by source and participant and was provided uncurated.

Whole blood was collected in K2EDTA tubes by collaborating institutions according to the institutions' own protocols. Collaborator samples were shipped for TCRbeta analysis as frozen whole blood, isolated PBMCs, or DNA extracted from either sample type. Compared with germline, V lacks 7 bases and J lacks 0 bases; bases without a gene match: 6. Its CDR3 holds 16 amino acids, cysteine through phenylalanine. The only DNA kept is the CDR3, 48 bases in frame from the first base. From a lookup of the germline V gene (reference sequence), CDR1 and CDR2 are LNHDA and SQIVND. The V gene is TRBV19 and the J gene is TRBJ2-6, with 7 bases in between that match TRBD2. The sequenced sample was peripheral blood. This receptor was taken from a woman in her 70s with acute or convalescent COVID-19. The bases are TGTGCCAGTACGCGGGAGTCGTTCTCTGGGGCCAACGTCCTGACTTTC. Its product reads: CASTRESFSGANVLTF. When the CDR3 is completed using the reference TRBV19 and TRBJ2-6 genes on either side, the full variable domain is DGGITQSPKYLFRKEGQNVTLSCEQNLNHDAMYWYRQDPGQGLRLIYYSQIVNDFQKGDIAEGYSVSREKKESFPLTVTSAQKNPTAFYLCASTRESFSGANVLTFGAGSRLTVL.